Following are 19 T cell receptor beta chains from one sample sequenced in a study of blood T cell repertoires in COVID-19. Clones were read by immunoSEQ multiplex PCR, and TCRdb kept only the in-frame ones, dropping some. The sample has approximately 150,000 clones, approximately 95% seen once. The specimen was peripheral blood. The source of these receptors is a woman in her sixties with COVID-19, enrolled during active disease.

The chain links TRBV7-2 to TRBJ1-5; tentatively, D is TRBD1 (5 bases). CDR3 length equals 15 residues. V was cut by 5 bases and J by 0 bases, with 11 bases left in between. Germline-derived CDR1 and CDR2 are SGHTA and FQGNSA. This CDR3 is CASSPGTVSNQPQHF. The CDR3 coding sequence is TGTGCCAGCAGCCCCGGGACTGTTAGCAATCAGCCCCAGCATTTT.

V is TRBV27 and J is TRBJ2-7; D possibly corresponds to TRBD2 (6 bases). V was trimmed by 8 bases and J by 3 bases, leaving 14 bases between them. The CDR3 sequence is 13 residues long. Germline CDR1 is MNHEY and CDR2 is SMNVEV (reference sequence). The CDR3 is CASGLSGVYEQYF. CDR3 in DNA: TGTGCCAGCGGGTTATCGGGAGTCTACGAGCAGTACTTC.

The chain is built from TRBV9 and TRBJ1-2; unclear D gene. With 0 bases removed from V and 0 bases from J, the gap between germline ends came to 6 bases. This CDR3 contains 14 residues. Germline lookup yields CDR1 SGDLS and CDR2 YYNGEE. The CDR3: CASSVGAANYGYTF. The CDR3 nucleotides are TGTGCCAGCAGCGTAGGGGCAGCTAACTATGGCTACACCTTC.

The chain links TRBV5-4 to TRBJ2-1; 7 bases are a match to TRBD1. J was trimmed by 7 bases and V by 0 bases; bases with no gene match: 10. Germline V gene data show CDR1 as SGHNT and CDR2 as YYREEE (reference sequence). The CDR3 has 16 amino acids. The CDR3 loop reads CASSLAGGQGLNEQFF. The CDR3 nucleotides are TGTGCCAGCAGCTTGGCAGGGGGTCAGGGGCTGAATGAGCAGTTCTTC.

The chain links TRBV25-1 to TRBJ2-1, with D hard to call. This CDR3 comprises 11 residues. The V gene lost 0 bases and the J gene lost 16 bases, with 10 bases spanning the gap. Germline V CDR1 and CDR2: MGHDK, SYGVNS. The CDR3 nucleotides read TGTGCCAGCAGTGAATATCGAGCGTGCTTCTTC. Protein sequence: CASSEYRACFF.

This rearrangement joins TRBV7-2 to TRBJ1-1; D not certain. V was pared by 1 base and J by 6 bases, with 12 bases between. Germline V gene lookup returns CDR1 SGHTA and CDR2 FQGNSA. This CDR3 contains 14 residues. The CDR3 region has the DNA TGTGCCAGCAGCTTAGGAACGGGGAATCCTGAAGCTTTCTTT. Residues: CASSLGTGNPEAFF.

The chain is built from TRBV27 and TRBJ1-2, with D tentatively TRBD1 (6 bases). The germline gives CDR1 MNHEY, CDR2 SMNVEV (reference sequence). The germline V and J ends were trimmed by 2 bases and 2 bases, with 15 bases remaining between them. This CDR3 region has 16 residues. The chain's CDR3 is CASSLSWTAENYGYTF. The DNA of the CDR3 is TGTGCCAGCAGTTTAAGTTGGACAGCCGAAAACTATGGCTACACCTTC.

V gene TRBV9 combines with J gene TRBJ2-3, with 8 bases fitting TRBD2. V shed 0 bases and J 8 bases; nucleotides not matched to a gene: 11. Germline V lookup: CDR1 SGDLS, CDR2 YYNGEE. The CDR3 runs to 16 residues. The CDR3 loop is CASSVARGGPLSTQYF. The CDR3 DNA sequence: TGTGCCAGCAGCGTAGCTCGGGGGGGCCCGCTAAGTACGCAGTATTTT. Variable domain in full (rest from reference TRBV9 and TRBJ2-3): DSGVTQTPKHLITATGQRVTLRCSPRSGDLSVYWYQQSLDQGLQFLIQYYNGEERAKGNILERFSAQQFPDLHSELNLSSLELGDSALYFCASSVARGGPLSTQYFGPGTRLTVL.

The chain couples TRBV5-8 to TRBJ2-3; D is undetermined. The CDR3 covers 18 residues. The V gene's germline CDR1 is SGHTS and CDR2 YDEGEE. Deletions cut 1 base from V and 2 bases from J, with 20 bases between. The CDR3 is CASSLRPLAGRNTDTQYF. The CDR3 bases are TGTGCCAGCAGCTTGCGCCCTCTTGCAGGCCGAAACACAGATACGCAGTATTTT.

The rearrangement links TRBV18 to TRBJ1-1; D gene uncertain. Trimming removed 2 bases at V and 1 base at J, with 14 bases between. CDR3 size: 16 residues. Germline assignment: CDR1 KGHSH and CDR2 LQKENI. The CDR3 sequence: CASSPSWFPGNTEAFF. CDR3 DNA: TGTGCCAGCTCACCATCATGGTTTCCAGGGAACACTGAAGCTTTCTTT.

V and J are TRBV4-1 and TRBJ1-4; a weak D match, TRBD1 (6 bases). The V end was cut by 4 bases, the J end by 4 bases, with 13 bases between. The germline gives CDR1 MGHRA, CDR2 YSYEKL. The CDR3 loop spans 15 amino acids. The CDR3 region has the DNA TGCGCCAGCAGCCCCAGGACAGCCCTTAATGAAAAACTGTTTTTT. Translating gives CASSPRTALNEKLFF.

The chain recombines TRBV6-5 with TRBJ1-2, with 8 bases fitting TRBD1. The CDR3 covers 14 residues. Per the germline V gene, CDR1 is MNHEY and CDR2 is SVGAGI. The V gene end was trimmed by 6 bases and the J gene end by 6 bases; junction bases not matched to a gene: 9. The CDR3 coding sequence is TGTGCCAGCAGCCAAGGGACAGGTAGAGATGGCTACACCTTC. Translated, it gives CASSQGTGRDGYTF.

This chain uses TRBV27 with TRBJ2-3; possibly TRBD2 for D (6 bases). V was cut by 4 bases and J by 1 base, with 9 bases left in between. The CDR3 consists of 14 residues. CDR1 MNHEY and CDR2 SMNVEV come from the germline V gene (reference sequence). In DNA, the CDR3 is TGTGCCAGCAGTTGGGAGGCCCGCACAGATACGCAGTATTTT. Translating gives CASSWEARTDTQYF.

This clone was counted once. This chain joins TRBV7-9 and TRBJ2-3; a weak D match, TRBD1 (6 bases). The CDR3 consists of 17 residues. V was trimmed by 2 bases and J by 0 bases, leaving 15 bases between them. Germline V gives CDR1 SEHNR, CDR2 FQNEAQ (reference sequence). This CDR3 is CASSLRRTAPSTDTQYF. In DNA form, the CDR3 reads TGTGCCAGCAGCTTAAGGAGGACAGCCCCGAGCACAGATACGCAGTATTTT. The entire variable domain, with the rest obtained from reference TRBV7-9 and TRBJ2-3, is as follows: DTGVSQNPRHKITKRGQNVTFRCDPISEHNRLYWYRQTLGQGPEFLTYFQNEAQLEKSRLLSDRFSAERPKGSFSTLEIQRTEQGDSAMYLCASSLRRTAPSTDTQYFGPGTRLTVL.

The gene calls are TRBV7-3 and TRBJ2-1; the match to TRBD2 covers 8 bases. V gave up 0 bases and J gave up 4 bases; unmatched junction bases: 2. CDR1 and CDR2 (germline): SGHTA, FQGTGA. The CDR3 runs 15 residues. CDR3 loop: CASSLTVAGYNEQFF. CDR3 nucleotide sequence: TGTGCCAGCAGCTTAACGGTAGCGGGGTACAATGAGCAGTTCTTC.

The V call is TRBV7-9, the J call TRBJ1-1; TRBD1 might be the D (6 bases). This CDR3 spans 13 amino acids. The germline V gene has CDR1 SEHNR and CDR2 FQNEAQ (reference sequence). V shed 1 base and J shed 6 bases, with 9 bases lying between them. The CDR3 DNA reads TGTGCCAGCAGCTTAGTAGGGGGGGCTGAAGCTTTCTTT. Translation: CASSLVGGAEAFF.

With regard to this clone: The junction departs from germline at one end; a sequencing error may be responsible. The V call is TRBV13, the J call TRBJ1-2; tentative D call: TRBD1 (5 bases). Germline assignment: CDR1 PRHDT and CDR2 FYEKMQ (reference sequence). The CDR3 covers 15 residues. The CDR3 protein is CVSSLAGRTLYGYTF. CDR3 bases: TGTGTCAGCAGCTTAGCGGGCCGGACACTCTATGGCTACACCTTC.

J is TRBJ2-7 and V is TRBV4-2; D possibly corresponds to TRBD2 (6 bases). Germline V gene lookup returns CDR1 LGHNA and CDR2 YNFKEQ. V was shortened by 1 base and J by 7 bases, with 20 bases between the two germline ends. There are 16 residues in the CDR3. The CDR3 bases are TGTGCCAGCAGCCAAGTCGGGACTGGGGTAGGATGGGAGCAGTACTTC. It is translated as CASSQVGTGVGWEQYF.

The gene calls are TRBV19 and TRBJ1-4; D remains ambiguous. V lost 1 base, J lost 1 base, and 7 bases lay in between. Germline V gene data show CDR1 as LNHDA and CDR2 as SQIVND (reference sequence). CDR3 size: 15 residues. Written as DNA, the CDR3 is TGTGCCAGTAGTATAGTGGGCAGAACTAATGAAAAACTGTTTTTT. This encodes CASSIVGRTNEKLFF.